This T cell receptor (beta chain) was identified during a study of blood T cell repertoires in COVID-19. Whole-study context: Sources were T cells, B-cell-depleted T cells, or PBMCs; the material itself was cDNA or gDNA.

Original processing notes: It was from reference gene primer amplification that nucleated cell counts were estimated. Some clones are missing from TCRdb's copy, which holds only in-frame ones; the method was immunoSEQ multiplex PCR. The V and J calls and clone size are taken from that table; D and trimming were inferred from the DNA. This sample has approximately 220,000 clones, with roughly 80% found just once. Those enrolled, adults aged 18 to 89 years, came from some 23 US areas. V was trimmed by 7 bases and J by 7 bases, leaving 22 bases between them. This CDR3 contains 15 residues. CDR1 and CDR2 (germline): LNHNV, YYDKDF (reference sequence).

The receptor was isolated from a woman aged 50 to 65 who had been exposed to COVID-19. This rearrangement joins TRBV15 to TRBJ1-2; D is ambiguous. Sequencing was carried out using PBMCs or T cells enriched from blood (not recorded which). Written as DNA, the CDR3 is TGTGCCACCATGAGAGGCTACGAGGGCTATGCTGGCTACACCTTC. It codes for CATMRGYEGYAGYTF.